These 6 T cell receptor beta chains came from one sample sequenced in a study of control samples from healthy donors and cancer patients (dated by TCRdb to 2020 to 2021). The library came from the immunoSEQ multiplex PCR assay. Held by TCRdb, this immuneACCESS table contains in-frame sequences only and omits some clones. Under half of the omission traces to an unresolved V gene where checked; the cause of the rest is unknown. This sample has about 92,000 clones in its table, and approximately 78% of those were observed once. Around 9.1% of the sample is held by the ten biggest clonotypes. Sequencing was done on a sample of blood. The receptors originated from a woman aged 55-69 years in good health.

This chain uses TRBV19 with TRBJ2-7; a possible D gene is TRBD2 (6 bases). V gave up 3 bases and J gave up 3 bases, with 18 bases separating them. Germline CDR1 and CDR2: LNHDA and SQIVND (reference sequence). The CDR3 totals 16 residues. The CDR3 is CASSIALEGYSYEQYF. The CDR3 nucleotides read TGTGCCAGTAGTATCGCCCTGGAGGGGTACAGCTACGAGCAGTACTTC.

The CDR3 here is CASQGLYQETQYF. In DNA, the CDR3 is TGTGCCAGTCAGGGTCTGTACCAAGAGACCCAGTACTTC. The chain carries TRBV28 and TRBJ2-5, with D possibly TRBD1 on 5 matching bases. The V and J ends lost 9 bases and 0 bases respectively, with 11 bases between them. Per the germline V gene, CDR1 is MDHEN and CDR2 is SYDVKM. The CDR3 extends over 13 amino acids.

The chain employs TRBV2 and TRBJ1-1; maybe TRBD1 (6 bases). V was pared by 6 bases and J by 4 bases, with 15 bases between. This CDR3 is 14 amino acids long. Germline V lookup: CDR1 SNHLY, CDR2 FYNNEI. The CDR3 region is CASRARWTVTEAFF. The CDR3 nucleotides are TGTGCCAGCAGAGCTCGTTGGACAGTCACTGAAGCTTTCTTT.

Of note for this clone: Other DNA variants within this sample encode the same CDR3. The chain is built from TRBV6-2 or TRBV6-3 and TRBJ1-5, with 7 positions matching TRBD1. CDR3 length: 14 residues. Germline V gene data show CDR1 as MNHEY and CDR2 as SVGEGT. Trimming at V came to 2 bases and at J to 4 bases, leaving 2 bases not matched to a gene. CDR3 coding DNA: TGTGCCAGCAGTTACATACAGGGGAATCAGCCCCAGCATTTT. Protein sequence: CASSYIQGNQPQHF.

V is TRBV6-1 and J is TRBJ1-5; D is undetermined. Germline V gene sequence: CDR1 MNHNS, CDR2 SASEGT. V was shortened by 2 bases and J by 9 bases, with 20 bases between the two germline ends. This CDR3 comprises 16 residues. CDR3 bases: TGTGCCAGCAGTGAATCGCAGCGAGCAGCTAGGTCGCCCCAGCATTTT. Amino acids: CASSESQRAARSPQHF.

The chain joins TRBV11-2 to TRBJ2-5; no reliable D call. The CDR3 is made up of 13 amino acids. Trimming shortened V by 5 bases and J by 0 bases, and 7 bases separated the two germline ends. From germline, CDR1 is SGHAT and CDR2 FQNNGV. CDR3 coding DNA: TGTGCCAGCAGCCCGTATGACCAAGAGACCCAGTACTTC. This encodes CASSPYDQETQYF.